This T cell receptor beta chain is drawn from a study of blood T cells in healthy people across ages. Notes on this clonotype: Its antigen is undetermined.

Germline V gene lookup returns CDR1 LNHNV and CDR2 YYDKDF (reference sequence). The CDR3 sequence is 12 residues long. Alongside a J-beta primer mix, a sample-barcoded 5' primer served in a second PCR lasting about 7 to 12 cycles. TCRdb redid the calling of the 5' RACE reads with MiXCR, one entry per CDR3 protein. The sample has about 1,400,000 distinct CDR3 sequences, around 55% seen once; the top ten hold 6.7%. The study, taken as a whole, reports: Significant beta diversity loss was already apparent by age approximately 40, declining roughly linearly.

Healthy Caucasian individuals from Russia aged about 6 to 100 were enrolled as donors. Sequenced sample: blood. The TCR originated in a man younger than 35 in good health. This sequence joins TRBV15 and TRBJ2-4; TRBD1 agrees at 7 bases. The closer fit of TRBJ2-7 to the DNA end suggests the J call may be wrong. CDR3 DNA: TGTGCCACTAGGGACAGAGAGTACGAGCAGTACTTC. Translation gives CATRDREYEQYF.